A selection of T cell receptor beta chains follows, all from one sample in a study of blood T cells in healthy people across ages. TCRdb passed the 5' RACE reads through MiXCR, listing each CDR3 protein once. The sample comprises about 1.5 million distinct CDR3 sequences, about 40% of which are singletons, and 7.9% rests with the top ten. Sequencing was performed on blood. The receptors were sampled from a woman aged 18-30 years in good health. The conserved cysteine and the conserved F or W are not part of the CDR3 here. D genes are given only for firm matches.

TRBV12-3/TRBV12-4	TRBD1	TRBJ1-2	ASSQTGQGYGYT
TRBV7-9	-	TRBJ1-4	ASSLKGGDNEKLF
TRBV20-1	TRBD2	TRBJ2-7	SAGAGPGYEQY
TRBV3-1	-	TRBJ2-5	ASSRELVQETQY
TRBV6-5	TRBD1	TRBJ2-1	ASSLDRASYNEQF
TRBV4-1	-	TRBJ2-7	ASSQELPASYEQY
TRBV5-1	-	TRBJ2-6	ASSWGGGAAHPDPNVLT
TRBV18	-	TRBJ1-2	ASSPSGQSGYGYT
TRBV5-1	-	TRBJ2-5	ASSLGPLGTVQETQY
TRBV7-9	-	TRBJ2-1	ASSNPPALNEQF
TRBV20-1	TRBD1	TRBJ1-5	SATPGQGTNQPQH
TRBV2	TRBD1	TRBJ1-2	ASRSTGTGRRGPGYT
TRBV4-1	-	TRBJ2-5	ASSQDWASETQY
TRBV20-1	-	TRBJ1-5	SARDLEVTGNQPQH
TRBV28	-	TRBJ2-5	ASRIPGPARETQY
TRBV10-3	TRBD1	TRBJ2-1	AITQDRGRNNEQF
TRBV27	-	TRBJ2-7	ASGSGVTYEQY
TRBV2	-	TRBJ2-5	ASSGAFDSRQETQY
TRBV20-1	TRBD2	TRBJ2-1	SADLGGSSYNEQF
TRBV20-1	TRBD2	TRBJ2-5	SARDPRGTKETQY
TRBV15	-	TRBJ2-7	ATSRGAIYEQY
TRBV28	-	TRBJ1-1	ASSNQGNFNTEAF
TRBV6-6	TRBD1	TRBJ1-1	ASRSGQVLTEAF
TRBV10-3	TRBD2	TRBJ2-1	AISLGLAMNEQF
TRBV10-3	TRBD2	TRBJ2-1	AISESGLADNEQF
TRBV12-3/TRBV12-4	-	TRBJ2-3	ASSGGLGPPDTQY
TRBV7-2	-	TRBJ2-1	ASSHGRGDYNEQF
TRBV28	-	TRBJ1-2	ASSYRGFGYT
TRBV28	-	TRBJ1-1	ASSIPLNTEAF
TRBV20-1	-	-	SARKQPVGGETQY
TRBV11-2	TRBD1	TRBJ2-2	ASSWATGRNTGELF
TRBV7-2	TRBD2	TRBJ2-3	ASSLRTSGSTDTQY
TRBV7-2	-	TRBJ2-3	ASSLQRGPGDTQY
TRBV14	-	TRBJ2-3	ASSKYRAATSTDTQY
TRBV12-3/TRBV12-4	TRBD1	TRBJ2-7	ASSAYRGDEQY
TRBV7-2	TRBD2	TRBJ2-5	ASSLATSGGHNEQY
TRBV12-3/TRBV12-4	-	TRBJ2-1	ASSFPSLGPNEQF
TRBV5-1	TRBD2	TRBJ2-1	ASRTSGGASYNEQF
TRBV11-2	TRBD2	TRBJ2-5	ASSQLKLGTSGRLNEQY
TRBV12-3/TRBV12-4	TRBD2	TRBJ2-1	ARSQRGGVLNEQF
TRBV29-1	-	TRBJ2-2	SVEWVGELF
TRBV12-3/TRBV12-4	TRBD2	TRBJ2-1	ASSGYSGGAYSEQF
TRBV4-1	-	TRBJ1-5	ASSQELGDYSNQPQH
TRBV11-2	TRBD1	TRBJ2-1	ASTGQGIWNEQF